In this sample, the clone carrying this TCR beta chain turned up once. The data were taken from a study of blood T cell repertoires in COVID-19. At the level of the study: Sites across the United States, Italy and Spain contributed samples from acute and convalescent COVID-19. T cells, B-cell-depleted T cells, or PBMCs supplied cDNA or gDNA.

V shed 0 bases and J shed 0 bases, with 16 bases lying between them. The CDR3 runs to 18 residues. Per the germline V gene, CDR1 is LNHNV and CDR2 is YYDKDF (reference sequence). Using immunoSEQ multiplex PCR, the repertoire was profiled, and TCRdb retains in-frame clones only, with some absent. The table lists 73,000 or so clones, about 70% of them singletons. The sequenced sample was peripheral blood. The origin of this receptor is a man in his 60s with acute or convalescent COVID-19. V is TRBV15 and J is TRBJ2-3; D is perhaps TRBD2 (5 bases). The CDR3: CATSRDGSDSASTDTQYF. Written as DNA, the CDR3 is TGTGCCACCAGCAGAGACGGTAGCGACTCAGCTAGCACAGATACGCAGTATTTT. Based on the CDR3 plus reference TRBV15 and TRBJ2-3, the full variable domain is DAMVIQNPRYQVTQFGKPVTLSCSQTLNHNVMYWYQQKSSQAPKLLFHYYDKDFNNEADTPDNFQSRRPNTSFCFLDIRSPGLGDTAMYLCATSRDGSDSASTDTQYFGPGTRLTVL.